In its sample, the clone carrying this T cell receptor (beta chain) was seen many times. Its specificity is unknown. CDR3 length equals 13 residues. The ends lost 8 bases at V and 5 bases at J; junction bases unmatched: 8. The germline V gene encodes CDR1 SNHLY and CDR2 FYNNEI. The sample is drawn from a study of regulatory T cells in long-lasting Graves disease. Study conclusions and caveats: Persistent Graves' disease cases displayed lower TCR diversity than newly diagnosed ones.

Time point of the sample: newly diagnosed GD, antithyroid drugs for less than 3 months. RNA from PBMCs was the source of the TCR library. Construction of TCR beta libraries relied on iRepertoire HTBI primers and on Arm-PCR targeting CDR3 regions. Via MiXCR, TCRdb re-called the multiplex PCR reads, giving one row per CDR3 protein. This sample carries 350,000 to 550,000 distinct CDR3 sequences, 12% to 15% of them seen once, and the ten largest clones take roughly 15%. The same data also went into a second study, on T cells in Graves' hyperthyroidism and ophthalmopathy. From that study: Patients counted as stable if ophthalmopathy did not develop within 18 months. HTBI primers were used for first-round RT-PCR of the TCR CDR3.

Sequencing was performed on peripheral blood mononuclear cells (PBMCs), taken at new diagnosis, from a patient treated with antithyroid drugs. The chain combines TRBV2 with TRBJ1-2; TRBD1 matches 7 bases. This receptor was taken from a woman between 45 and 60 years old with Graves disease. CDR3 sequence: CASQDRVGYGYTF. CDR3 bases: TGTGCCAGCCAAGACAGGGTTGGTTATGGCTACACCTTC. Drawing the rest from reference TRBV2 and TRBJ1-2, the complete variable domain is EPEVTQTPSHQVTQMGQEVILRCVPISNHLYFYWYRQILGQKVEFLVSFYNNEISEKSEIFDDQFSVERPDGSNFTLKIRSTKLEDSAMYFCASQDRVGYGYTFGSGTRLTVV.